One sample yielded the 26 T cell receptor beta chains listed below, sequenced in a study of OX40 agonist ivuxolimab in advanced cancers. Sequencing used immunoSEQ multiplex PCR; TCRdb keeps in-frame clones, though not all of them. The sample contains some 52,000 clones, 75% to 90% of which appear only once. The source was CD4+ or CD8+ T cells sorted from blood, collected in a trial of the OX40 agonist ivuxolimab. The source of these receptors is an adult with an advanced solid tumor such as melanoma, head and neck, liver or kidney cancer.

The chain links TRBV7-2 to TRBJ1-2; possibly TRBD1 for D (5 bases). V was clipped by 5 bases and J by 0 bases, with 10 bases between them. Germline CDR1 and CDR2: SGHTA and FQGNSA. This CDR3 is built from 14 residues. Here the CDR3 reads CASSPDTANYGYTF. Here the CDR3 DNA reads TGTGCCAGCAGCCCGGACACCGCTAACTATGGCTACACCTTC.

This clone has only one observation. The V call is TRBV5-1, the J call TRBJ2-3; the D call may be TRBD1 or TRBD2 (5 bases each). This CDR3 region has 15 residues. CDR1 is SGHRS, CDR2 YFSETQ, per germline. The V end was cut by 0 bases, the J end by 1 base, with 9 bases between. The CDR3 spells CASSLVGPGTDTQYF. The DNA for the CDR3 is TGCGCCAGCAGCTTGGTGGGACCGGGCACAGATACGCAGTATTTT.

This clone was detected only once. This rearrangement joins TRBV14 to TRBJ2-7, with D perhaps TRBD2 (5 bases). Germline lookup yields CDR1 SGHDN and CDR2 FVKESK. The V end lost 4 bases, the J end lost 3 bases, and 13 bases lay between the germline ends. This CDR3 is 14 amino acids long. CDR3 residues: CASSRELGVYEQYF. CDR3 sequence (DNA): TGTGCCAGCAGCCGGGAACTAGGTGTCTACGAGCAGTACTTC.

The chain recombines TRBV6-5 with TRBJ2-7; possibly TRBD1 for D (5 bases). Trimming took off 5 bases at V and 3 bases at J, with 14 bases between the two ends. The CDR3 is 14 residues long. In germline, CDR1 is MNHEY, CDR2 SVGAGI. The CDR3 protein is CASSLQRGNYEQYF. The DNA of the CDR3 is TGTGCCAGCAGTCTCCAAAGGGGCAACTACGAGCAGTACTTC.

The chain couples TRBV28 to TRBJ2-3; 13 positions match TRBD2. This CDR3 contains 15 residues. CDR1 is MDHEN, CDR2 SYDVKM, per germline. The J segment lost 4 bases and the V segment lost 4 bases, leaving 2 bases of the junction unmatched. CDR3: CASSSLAGGSDTQYF. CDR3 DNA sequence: TGTGCCAGCAGTTCACTAGCGGGAGGGTCAGATACGCAGTATTTT. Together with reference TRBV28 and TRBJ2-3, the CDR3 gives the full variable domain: DVKVTQSSRYLVKRTGEKVFLECVQDMDHENMFWYRQDPGLGLRLIYFSYDVKMKEKGDIPEGYSVSREKKERFSLILESASTNQTSMYLCASSSLAGGSDTQYFGPGTRLTVL.

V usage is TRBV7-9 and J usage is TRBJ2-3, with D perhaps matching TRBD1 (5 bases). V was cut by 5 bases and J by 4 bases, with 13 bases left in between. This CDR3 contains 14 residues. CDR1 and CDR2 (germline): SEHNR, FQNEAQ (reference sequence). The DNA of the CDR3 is TGTGCCAGCAGCCACTGGGGCCTTCCAGATACGCAGTATTTT. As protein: CASSHWGLPDTQYF. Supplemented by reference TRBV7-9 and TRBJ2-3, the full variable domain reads DTGVSQNPRHKITKRGQNVTFRCDPISEHNRLYWYRQTLGQGPEFLTYFQNEAQLEKSRLLSDRFSAERPKGSFSTLEIQRTEQGDSAMYLCASSHWGLPDTQYFGPGTRLTVL.

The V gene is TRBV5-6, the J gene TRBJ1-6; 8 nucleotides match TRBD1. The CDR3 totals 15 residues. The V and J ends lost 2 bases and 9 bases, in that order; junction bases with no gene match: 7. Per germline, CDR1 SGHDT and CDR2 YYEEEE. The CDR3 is CASSFAGGSGSPLHF. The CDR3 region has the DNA TGTGCCAGCAGCTTCGCAGGGGGCAGCGGTTCACCCCTCCACTTT.

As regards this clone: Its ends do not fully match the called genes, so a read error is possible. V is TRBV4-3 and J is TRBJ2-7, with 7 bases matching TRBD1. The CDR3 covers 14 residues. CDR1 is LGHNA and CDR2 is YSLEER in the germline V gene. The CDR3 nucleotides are TGCGCCAGCAGCCAAGAGCAGGACAGGATCCCGTTTATTTTC. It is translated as CASSQEQDRIPFIF.

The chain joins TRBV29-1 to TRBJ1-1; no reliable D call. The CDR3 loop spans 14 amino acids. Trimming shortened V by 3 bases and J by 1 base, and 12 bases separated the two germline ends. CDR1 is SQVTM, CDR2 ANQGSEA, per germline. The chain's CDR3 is CSVDSRRGNTEAFF. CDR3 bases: TGCAGCGTTGATTCAAGACGGGGGAACACTGAAGCTTTCTTT.

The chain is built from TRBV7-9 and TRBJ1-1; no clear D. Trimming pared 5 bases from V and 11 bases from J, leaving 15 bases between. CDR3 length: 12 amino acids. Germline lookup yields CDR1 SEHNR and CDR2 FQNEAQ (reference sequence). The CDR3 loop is CASSILGGVAFF. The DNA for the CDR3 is TGTGCCAGCAGCATATTGGGCGGGGTGGCTTTCTTT.

The CDR3 region is CASSTHGGGIQHF. The CDR3 region has the DNA TGTGCCAGCAGCACCCATGGTGGGGGGATCCAGCATTTT. This chain connects TRBV5-6 to TRBJ1-5, with TRBD1 as a possible D gene (5 bases). With 4 bases removed from V and 12 bases from J, the gap between germline ends came to 17 bases. The CDR3 runs to 13 residues. Germline V CDR1 and CDR2: SGHDT, YYEEEE.

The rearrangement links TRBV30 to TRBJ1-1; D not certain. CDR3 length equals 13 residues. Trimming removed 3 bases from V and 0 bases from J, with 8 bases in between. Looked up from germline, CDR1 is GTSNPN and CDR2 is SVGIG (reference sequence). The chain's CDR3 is CAWRRPLNTEAFF. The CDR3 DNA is TGTGCCTGGAGGCGGCCACTGAACACTGAAGCTTTCTTT.

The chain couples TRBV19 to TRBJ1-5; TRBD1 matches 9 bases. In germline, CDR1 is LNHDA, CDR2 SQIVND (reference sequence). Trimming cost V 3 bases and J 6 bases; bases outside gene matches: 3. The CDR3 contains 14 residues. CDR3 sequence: CASSMGQGGQPQHF. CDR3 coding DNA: TGTGCCAGTAGTATGGGACAGGGCGGTCAGCCCCAGCATTTT.

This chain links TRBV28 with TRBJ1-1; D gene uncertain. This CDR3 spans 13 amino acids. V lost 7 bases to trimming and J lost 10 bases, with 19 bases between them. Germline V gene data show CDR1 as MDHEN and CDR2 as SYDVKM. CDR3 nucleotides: TGTGCCAGCACCTGGCAGGTTCCCTTCCCAGCTTTCTTT. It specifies CASTWQVPFPAFF. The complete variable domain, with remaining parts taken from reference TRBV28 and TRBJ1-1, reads DVKVTQSSRYLVKRTGEKVFLECVQDMDHENMFWYRQDPGLGLRLIYFSYDVKMKEKGDIPEGYSVSREKKERFSLILESASTNQTSMYLCASTWQVPFPAFFGQGTRLTVV.

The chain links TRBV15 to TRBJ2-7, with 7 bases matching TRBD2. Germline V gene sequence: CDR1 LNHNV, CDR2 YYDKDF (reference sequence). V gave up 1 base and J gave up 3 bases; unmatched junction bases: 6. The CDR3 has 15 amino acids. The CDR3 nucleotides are TGTGCCACCAGCAGAGTGGGGGGGATGGGCTACGAGCAGTACGTC. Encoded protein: CATSRVGGMGYEQYV.

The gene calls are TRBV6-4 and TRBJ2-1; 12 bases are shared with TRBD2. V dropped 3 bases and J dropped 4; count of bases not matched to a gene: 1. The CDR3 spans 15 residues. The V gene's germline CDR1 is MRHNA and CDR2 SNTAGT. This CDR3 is CASSETSGGYNEQFF. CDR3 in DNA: TGTGCCAGCAGTGAAACTAGCGGGGGGTACAATGAGCAGTTCTTC.

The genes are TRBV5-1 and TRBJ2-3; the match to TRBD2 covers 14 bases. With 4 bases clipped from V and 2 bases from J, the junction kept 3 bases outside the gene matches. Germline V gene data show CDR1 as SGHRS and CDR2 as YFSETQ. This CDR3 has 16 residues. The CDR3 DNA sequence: TGCGCCAGCAGCACGGGACTAGCGGGAGCCACAGATACGCAGTATTTT. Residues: CASSTGLAGATDTQYF. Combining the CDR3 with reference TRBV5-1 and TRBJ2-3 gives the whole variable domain KAGVTQTPRYLIKTRGQQVTLSCSPISGHRSVSWYQQTPGQGLQFLFEYFSETQRNKGNFPGRFSGRQFSNSRSEMNVSTLELGDSALYLCASSTGLAGATDTQYFGPGTRLTVL.

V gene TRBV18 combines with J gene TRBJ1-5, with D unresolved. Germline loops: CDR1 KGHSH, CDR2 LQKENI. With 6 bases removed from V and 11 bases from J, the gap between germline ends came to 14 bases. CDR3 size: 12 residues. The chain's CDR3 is CASSGKDFSQHF. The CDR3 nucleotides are TGTGCCAGCTCGGGCAAAGATTTCTCCCAGCATTTT.

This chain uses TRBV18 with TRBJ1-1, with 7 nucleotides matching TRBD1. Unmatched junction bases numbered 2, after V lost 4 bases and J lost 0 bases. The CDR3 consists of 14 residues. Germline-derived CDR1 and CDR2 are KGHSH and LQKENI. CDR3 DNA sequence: TGTGCCAGCTCACGGGACAGCTTGAACACTGAAGCTTTCTTT. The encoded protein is CASSRDSLNTEAFF.

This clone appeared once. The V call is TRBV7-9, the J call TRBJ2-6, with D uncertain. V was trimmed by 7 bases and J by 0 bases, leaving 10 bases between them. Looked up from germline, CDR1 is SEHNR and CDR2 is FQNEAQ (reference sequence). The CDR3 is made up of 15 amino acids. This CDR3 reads CASMWGTSGANVLTF. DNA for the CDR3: TGTGCCAGCATGTGGGGAACCTCTGGGGCCAACGTCCTGACTTTC. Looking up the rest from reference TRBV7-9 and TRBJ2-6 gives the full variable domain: DTGVSQNPRHKITKRGQNVTFRCDPISEHNRLYWYRQTLGQGPEFLTYFQNEAQLEKSRLLSDRFSAERPKGSFSTLEIQRTEQGDSAMYLCASMWGTSGANVLTFGAGSRLTVL.

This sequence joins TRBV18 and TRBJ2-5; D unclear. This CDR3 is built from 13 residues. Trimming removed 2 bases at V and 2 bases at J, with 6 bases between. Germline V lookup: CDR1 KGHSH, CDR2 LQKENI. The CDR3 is CASSPSVQETQYF. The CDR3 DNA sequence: TGTGCCAGCTCACCATCAGTTCAAGAGACCCAGTACTTC. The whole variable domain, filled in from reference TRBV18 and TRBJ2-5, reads NAGVMQNPRHLVRRRGQEARLRCSPMKGHSHVYWYRQLPEEGLKFMVYLQKENIIDESGMPKERFSAEFPKEGPSILRIQQVVRGDSAAYFCASSPSVQETQYFGPGTRLLVL.

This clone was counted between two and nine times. For the CDR3, the DNA is TGTGCCAGCAGCTCAGGGGGCAGGGGCACCGGGGAGCTGTTTTTT. Protein product: CASSSGGRGTGELFF. The chain is built from TRBV7-3 and TRBJ2-2; 8 nucleotides match TRBD1. V lost 4 bases and J lost 4; bases outside the gene matches: 5. The CDR3 contains 15 residues. Germline V gene data show CDR1 as SGHTA and CDR2 as FQGTGA. Full variable domain (remainder filled in from reference TRBV7-3 and TRBJ2-2): GAGVSQTPSNKVTEKGKYVELRCDPISGHTALYWYRQSLGQGPEFLIYFQGTGAADDSGLPNDRFFAVRPEGSVSTLKIQRTERGDSAVYLCASSSGGRGTGELFFGEGSRLTVL.

DNA of the CDR3: TGTGCCTGGAGTGTACGATTTTTTGATTGGGCGGGGAAGTACAATGAGCAGTTCTTC. It encodes CAWSVRFFDWAGKYNEQFF. The chain couples TRBV30 to TRBJ2-1; TRBD2 might be the D (6 bases). The germline V and J ends were trimmed by 0 bases and 4 bases, with 25 bases remaining between them. The length of the CDR3 is 19 residues. Germline V CDR1 and CDR2: GTSNPN, SVGIG (reference sequence). Full variable domain (remainder filled in from reference TRBV30 and TRBJ2-1): SQTIHQWPATLVQPVGSPLSLECTVEGTSNPNLYWYRQAAGRGLQLLFYSVGIGQISSEVPQNLSASRPQDRQFILSSKKLLLSDSGFYLCAWSVRFFDWAGKYNEQFFGPGTRLTVL.

CDR3 sequence: CASSLYGEWQYF. The CDR3 DNA follows: TGTGCCAGCTCGCTATACGGGGAATGGCAGTACTTC. J is TRBJ2-7 and V is TRBV18, with D tentatively TRBD2 (5 bases). The germline V gene has CDR1 KGHSH and CDR2 LQKENI. This CDR3 has 12 amino acids. V lost 6 bases and J lost 9, with 15 bases in between.

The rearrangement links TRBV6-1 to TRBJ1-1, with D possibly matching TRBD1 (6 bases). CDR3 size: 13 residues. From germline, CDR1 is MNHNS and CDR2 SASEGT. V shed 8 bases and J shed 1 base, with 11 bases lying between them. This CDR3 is CASSGQTNTEAFF. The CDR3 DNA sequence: TGTGCCAGCTCTGGACAGACGAACACTGAAGCTTTCTTT.

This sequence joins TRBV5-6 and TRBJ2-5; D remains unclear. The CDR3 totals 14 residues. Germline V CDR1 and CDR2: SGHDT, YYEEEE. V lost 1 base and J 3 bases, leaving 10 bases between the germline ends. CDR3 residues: CASSLLLPEETQYF. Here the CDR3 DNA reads TGTGCCAGCAGCTTGCTCCTCCCAGAAGAGACCCAGTACTTC.